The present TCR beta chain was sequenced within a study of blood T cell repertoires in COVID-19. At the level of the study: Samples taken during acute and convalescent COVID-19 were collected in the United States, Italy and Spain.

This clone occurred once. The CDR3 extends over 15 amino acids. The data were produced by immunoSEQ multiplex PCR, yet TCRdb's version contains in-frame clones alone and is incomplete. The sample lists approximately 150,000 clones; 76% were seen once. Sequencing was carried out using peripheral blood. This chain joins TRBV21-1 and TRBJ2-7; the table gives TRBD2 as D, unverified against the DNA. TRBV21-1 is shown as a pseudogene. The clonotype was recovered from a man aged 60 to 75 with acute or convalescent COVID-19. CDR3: CASSNREANSYEQYF. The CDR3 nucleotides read TGTGCCAGCAGCAATAGGGAGGCAAACTCCTACGAGCAGTACTTC.